This T cell receptor (beta chain) was sequenced in a study of cytomegalovirus exposure and HLA in healthy donors. This clone has just a few counts. Its specificity is not known. Study-wide findings and caveats: Later analysis found that TCR beta chains associated with HLA were more clonally expanded than other, equally common chains. Rarity held for most TCR sequences, but there were some public TCRs that occurred in many donors. Within the data, a cluster of highly shared sequence variants was likely a sequencing artifact.

Both 60 Vbeta primers and 13 Jbeta primers went into the PCR. Sequencing used immunoSEQ multiplex PCR; TCRdb keeps in-frame clones, though not all of them. This table holds about 120,000 clones, 55% to 65% found once. The germline gives CDR1 SGHAT, CDR2 FQNNGV. Trimming took 3 bases from V and 1 from J; bases not matched to a gene: 5. There are 15 residues in the CDR3. V is TRBV11-2 and J is TRBJ2-7, with 8 bases identical to TRBD2. Sequenced input: PBMCs. The sequence derives from a woman aged 35 to 49 in good health and CMV-seropositive. The CDR3 protein is CASSFGGGSSYEQYF. The CDR3 DNA reads TGTGCCAGCAGCTTTGGCGGGGGGAGTTCCTACGAGCAGTACTTC.